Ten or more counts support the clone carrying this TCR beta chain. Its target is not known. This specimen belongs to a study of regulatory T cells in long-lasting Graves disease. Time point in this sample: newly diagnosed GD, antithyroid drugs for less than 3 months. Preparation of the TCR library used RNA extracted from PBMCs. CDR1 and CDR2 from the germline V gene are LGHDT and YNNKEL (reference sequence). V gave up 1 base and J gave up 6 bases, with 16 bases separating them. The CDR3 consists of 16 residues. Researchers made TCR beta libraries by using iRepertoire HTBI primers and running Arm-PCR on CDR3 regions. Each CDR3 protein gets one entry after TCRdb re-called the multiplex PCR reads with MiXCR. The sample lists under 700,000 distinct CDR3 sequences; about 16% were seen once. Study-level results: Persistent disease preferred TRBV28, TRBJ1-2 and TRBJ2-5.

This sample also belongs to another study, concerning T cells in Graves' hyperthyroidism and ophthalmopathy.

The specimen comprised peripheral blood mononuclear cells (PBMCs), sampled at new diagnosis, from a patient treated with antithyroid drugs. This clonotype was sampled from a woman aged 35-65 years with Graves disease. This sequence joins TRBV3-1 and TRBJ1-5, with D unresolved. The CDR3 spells CASSQVSGPPAQPQHF. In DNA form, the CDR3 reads TGTGCCAGCAGCCAAGTATCAGGACCTCCTGCTCAGCCCCAGCATTTT.